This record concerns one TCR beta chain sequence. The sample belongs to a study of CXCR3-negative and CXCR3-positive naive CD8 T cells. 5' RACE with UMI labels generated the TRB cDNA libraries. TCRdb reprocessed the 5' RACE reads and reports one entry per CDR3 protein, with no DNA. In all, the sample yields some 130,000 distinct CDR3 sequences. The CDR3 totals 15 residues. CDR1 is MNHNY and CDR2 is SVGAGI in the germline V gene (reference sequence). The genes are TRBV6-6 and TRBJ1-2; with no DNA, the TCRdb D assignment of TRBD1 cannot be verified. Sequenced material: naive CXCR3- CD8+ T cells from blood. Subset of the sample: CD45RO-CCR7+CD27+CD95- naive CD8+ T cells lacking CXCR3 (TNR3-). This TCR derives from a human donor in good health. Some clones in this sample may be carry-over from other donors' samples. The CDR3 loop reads CASSYSNRGTAGYTF.